These T cell receptor beta chains were read from a single sample in a study of beta chain features in type 1 diabetes. Data came from immunoSEQ multiplex PCR; TCRdb stores just in-frame clones and leaves some out. The sample consists of roughly 300,000 clones, 7% to 10% of them appearing once. The sequenced sample consisted of central memory CD4+ T cells from blood. The receptors originated from a young man with type 1 diabetes. The CDR3 runs from the conserved cysteine through the conserved F or W. The D gene is left open where the match is weak. Some rows have no size entry. The others give once, few or many, or a class for an expanded clone.

D gene: TRBD1; V gene: TRBV29-1; clone size: few; J gene: TRBJ1-1; CDR3 DNA: TGCAGCGGAACTCCGGGACAGGGGTTCACTGAAGCTTTCTTT; CDR3 protein: CSGTPGQGFTEAFF
D gene: NA; V gene: TRBV4-3; clone size: NA; J gene: TRBJ1-2; CDR3 DNA: TGCGCCAGCAGCCAAGGACTCGGCTATGGCTACACCTTC; CDR3 protein: CASSQGLGYGYTF
D gene: TRBD1; V gene: TRBV18; clone size: few; J gene: TRBJ2-1; CDR3 DNA: TGTGCCAGCTCACCATCCGGGACAGGGGGCCGGAATGAGCAGTTCTTC; CDR3 protein: CASSPSGTGGRNEQFF
D gene: TRBD2; V gene: TRBV7-2; clone size: few; J gene: TRBJ2-1; CDR3 DNA: TGTGCCAGCAGCTCTCTGATAGCGGGAAGCTCCTACAATGAGCAGTTCTTC; CDR3 protein: CASSSLIAGSSYNEQFF
D gene: NA; V gene: TRBV6-5; clone size: few; J gene: TRBJ2-4; CDR3 DNA: TGTGCCAGCAGTTACTCGAATACGATAGCCAAAAACATTCAGTACTTC; CDR3 protein: CASSYSNTIAKNIQYF
D gene: NA; V gene: TRBV7-2; clone size: few; J gene: TRBJ2-7; CDR3 DNA: TGTGCCAGCAGCTTCGATCACGCGGCAATTTACGAGCAGTACTTC; CDR3 protein: CASSFDHAAIYEQYF
D gene: NA; V gene: TRBV4-3; clone size: few; J gene: TRBJ1-2; CDR3 DNA: TGCGCCAGCAGCCATGATTCGGGGTATGGCTACACCTTC; CDR3 protein: CASSHDSGYGYTF
D gene: TRBD1; V gene: TRBV7-8; clone size: few; J gene: TRBJ2-5; CDR3 DNA: TGTGCCAGCAGCTTTCTCGCCACAGGGGGCTTCGAGAGGACCCAGTACTTC; CDR3 protein: CASSFLATGGFERTQYF
D gene: TRBD1; V gene: TRBV6-6; clone size: few; J gene: TRBJ1-1; CDR3 DNA: TGTGCCAGCAGCACAAGAGGACAGGGGAACACTGAAGCTTTCTTT; CDR3 protein: CASSTRGQGNTEAFF
D gene: NA; V gene: TRBV30; clone size: few; J gene: TRBJ2-5; CDR3 DNA: TGTGCCTGGAGCCTTCCGGAGACCCAGTACTTC; CDR3 protein: CAWSLPETQYF
D gene: NA; V gene: TRBV5-1; clone size: few; J gene: TRBJ2-4; CDR3 DNA: TGCGCCAGCAGCCAGGGGATGGGGGCCAAAAACATTCAGTACTTC; CDR3 protein: CASSQGMGAKNIQYF
D gene: TRBD1; V gene: TRBV10-3; clone size: few; J gene: TRBJ2-1; CDR3 DNA: TGTGCCATCAGTCGGGACAGAGGCTCCTACAATGAGCAGTTCTTC; CDR3 protein: CAISRDRGSYNEQFF
D gene: TRBD2; V gene: TRBV5-4; clone size: few; J gene: TRBJ2-1; CDR3 DNA: TGTGCCAGCAGCCAGGGACTAGCGGGGGTGTACAATGAGCAGTTCTTC; CDR3 protein: CASSQGLAGVYNEQFF
D gene: TRBD1; V gene: TRBV30; clone size: NA; J gene: TRBJ2-6; CDR3 DNA: TGTGCCTGGAGTGTTGGACAGGCCTCTGGGGCCAACGTCCTGACTTTC; CDR3 protein: CAWSVGQASGANVLTF
D gene: NA; V gene: TRBV5-1; clone size: few; J gene: TRBJ2-3; CDR3 DNA: TGCGCCAGCAGCCCGTCCGACACAGATACGCAGTATTTT; CDR3 protein: CASSPSDTDTQYF
D gene: TRBD1; V gene: TRBV20-1; clone size: NA; J gene: TRBJ1-1; CDR3 DNA: TGCAGTGCTGACAGGGGCCTTGAAGCTTTCTTT; CDR3 protein: CSADRGLEAFF
D gene: NA; V gene: TRBV29-1; clone size: few; J gene: TRBJ1-2; CDR3 DNA: TGCAGCGTCAACAATGGCTACACCTTC; CDR3 protein: CSVNNGYTF
D gene: NA; V gene: TRBV6-5; clone size: NA; J gene: TRBJ1-2; CDR3 DNA: TGTGCCAGCAGTAGCGTCGGGGGCGGCTATGGCTACACCTTC; CDR3 protein: CASSSVGGGYGYTF
D gene: NA; V gene: TRBV11-2; clone size: few; J gene: TRBJ1-1; CDR3 DNA: TGTGCCAGCAGCTTCGGCTATTTACAGGAGAAAGCTTTCTTT; CDR3 protein: CASSFGYLQEKAFF
D gene: NA; V gene: TRBV7-2; clone size: many; J gene: TRBJ1-4; CDR3 DNA: TGTGCCAGCAGCCCTCGGGTTAATAATGAAAAACTGTTTTTT; CDR3 protein: CASSPRVNNEKLFF
D gene: NA; V gene: TRBV6-6; clone size: few; J gene: TRBJ2-7; CDR3 DNA: TGTGCCAGCAGACGAGGGGGAGGGGAACACGAGCAGTACTTC; CDR3 protein: CASRRGGGEHEQYF
D gene: NA; V gene: TRBV19; clone size: NA; J gene: TRBJ1-6; CDR3 DNA: TGTGCCAGTGGACAGCCTAATTCACCCCTCCACTTT; CDR3 protein: CASGQPNSPLHF
D gene: NA; V gene: TRBV18; clone size: NA; J gene: TRBJ1-1; CDR3 DNA: TGTGCCAGCGCACAGGGTGTGAACACTGAAGCTTTCTTT; CDR3 protein: CASAQGVNTEAFF
D gene: NA; V gene: TRBV6-5; clone size: NA; J gene: TRBJ2-5; CDR3 DNA: TGTGCCAGCAGTTACCCGGGCCACGGAAGGCAGTACTTC; CDR3 protein: CASSYPGHGRQYF
D gene: NA; V gene: TRBV4-3; clone size: NA; J gene: TRBJ2-1; CDR3 DNA: TGCGCCAGCAGCCAAGATCATCAGGGTATCGGCAATGAGCAGTTCTTC; CDR3 protein: CASSQDHQGIGNEQFF
D gene: NA; V gene: TRBV18; clone size: NA; J gene: TRBJ2-7; CDR3 DNA: TGTGCCAGCTCGCTTAACCCAGGGTCCTACGAGCAGTACTTC; CDR3 protein: CASSLNPGSYEQYF
D gene: NA; V gene: TRBV19; clone size: many; J gene: TRBJ2-1; CDR3 DNA: TGTGCCAGTAGTATACAGGGGCTATGGAGTGAGCAGTTCTTC; CDR3 protein: CASSIQGLWSEQFF
D gene: NA; V gene: TRBV5-1; clone size: NA; J gene: TRBJ1-5; CDR3 DNA: TGCGCCAGCAGCCCGGACGTCGGAAATCAGCCCCAGCATTTT; CDR3 protein: CASSPDVGNQPQHF
D gene: NA; V gene: TRBV7-9; clone size: many; J gene: TRBJ2-5; CDR3 DNA: TGTGCCAGCAGCCGGACGGGGAACCAAGAGACCCAGTACTTC; CDR3 protein: CASSRTGNQETQYF
D gene: NA; V gene: TRBV7-9; clone size: NA; J gene: TRBJ2-5; CDR3 DNA: TGTGCCAGCAGCTTATCCCTAGCAGGGACCCAGTACTTC; CDR3 protein: CASSLSLAGTQYF
D gene: NA; V gene: TRBV6-5; clone size: few; J gene: TRBJ2-1; CDR3 DNA: TGTGCCAGCAGTTCCGGACGGAGCTCCTACAATGAGCAGTTCTTC; CDR3 protein: CASSSGRSSYNEQFF
D gene: NA; V gene: TRBV6-1; clone size: NA; J gene: TRBJ1-1; CDR3 DNA: TGTGCCAGCAGTGAAGCTCCGGGACTGAACACTGAAGCTTTCTTT; CDR3 protein: CASSEAPGLNTEAFF
D gene: NA; V gene: TRBV21-1; clone size: many; J gene: TRBJ2-4; CDR3 DNA: TGTGCCAACCTTACAGGGATTCTAGCCAAAAACATTCAGTACTTC; CDR3 protein: CANLTGILAKNIQYF
D gene: NA; V gene: TRBV7-2; clone size: few; J gene: TRBJ2-5; CDR3 DNA: TGTGCCAGCAGCTTAGCGCCTCCTGGTCACTATCAAGAGACCCAGTACTTC; CDR3 protein: CASSLAPPGHYQETQYF
D gene: TRBD2; V gene: TRBV7-2; clone size: few; J gene: TRBJ2-1; CDR3 DNA: TGTGCCAGCAGCTTACAACTAGCGGGGGGAAATGAGCAGTTCTTC; CDR3 protein: CASSLQLAGGNEQFF
D gene: TRBD1; V gene: TRBV5-6; clone size: few; J gene: TRBJ2-4; CDR3 DNA: TGTGCCAGCAGCTTCAGGGGGCCTGTGGCCAAAAACATTCAGTACTTC; CDR3 protein: CASSFRGPVAKNIQYF
D gene: NA; V gene: TRBV5-1; clone size: few; J gene: TRBJ2-3; CDR3 DNA: TGCGCCAGCAGACTAGGGGACCCACCAGATACGCAGTATTTT; CDR3 protein: CASRLGDPPDTQYF
D gene: NA; V gene: TRBV5-6; clone size: many; J gene: TRBJ2-1; CDR3 DNA: TGTGCCAGCAGCCCGACTGGCGGGACCTACAATGAGCAGTTCTTC; CDR3 protein: CASSPTGGTYNEQFF
D gene: TRBD2; V gene: TRBV7-2; clone size: NA; J gene: TRBJ2-1; CDR3 DNA: TGTGCCAGCAGCTTAGAGGCAGGGAGGGATGAGCAGTTCTTC; CDR3 protein: CASSLEAGRDEQFF
D gene: NA; V gene: TRBV5-6; clone size: NA; J gene: TRBJ2-3; CDR3 DNA: TGTGCCAGCAGCTTTGATAGCAAGACAGATACGCAGTATTTT; CDR3 protein: CASSFDSKTDTQYF
D gene: NA; V gene: TRBV4-3; clone size: few; J gene: TRBJ2-7; CDR3 DNA: TGCGCCAGCAGCCAAGACGCCAACGGGATCAAGGGCTTC; CDR3 protein: CASSQDANGIKGF
D gene: NA; V gene: TRBV7-2; clone size: few; J gene: TRBJ2-5; CDR3 DNA: TGTGCCAGCAGCTTACAGGGGCTCCAAGAGACCCAGTACTTC; CDR3 protein: CASSLQGLQETQYF
D gene: TRBD1; V gene: TRBV28; clone size: few; J gene: TRBJ1-2; CDR3 DNA: TGTGCCAGCAGTTTGGGACAGGGTTATCTCAGCTACACCTTC; CDR3 protein: CASSLGQGYLSYTF
D gene: NA; V gene: TRBV20-1; clone size: few; J gene: TRBJ2-7; CDR3 DNA: TGCAGTGCTAGCGGTTTTTACGAGCAGTACTTC; CDR3 protein: CSASGFYEQYF
D gene: NA; V gene: TRBV6-5; clone size: NA; J gene: TRBJ1-1; CDR3 DNA: TGTGCCAGCGTACGGAGAATGAACACTGAAGCTTTCTTT; CDR3 protein: CASVRRMNTEAFF
D gene: NA; V gene: TRBV18; clone size: few; J gene: TRBJ1-2; CDR3 DNA: TGTGCCAGCTCACCAATGGGAGCTAACTATGGCTACACCTTC; CDR3 protein: CASSPMGANYGYTF
D gene: NA; V gene: TRBV2; clone size: many; J gene: TRBJ2-3; CDR3 DNA: TGTGCCAGCAGTGATTGGGGGACAGATACGCAGTATTTT; CDR3 protein: CASSDWGTDTQYF
D gene: NA; V gene: TRBV19; clone size: NA; J gene: TRBJ2-1; CDR3 DNA: TGTGCCAGTAGTACAGGCTGGAGCTCCTACAATGAGCAGTTCTTC; CDR3 protein: CASSTGWSSYNEQFF
D gene: NA; V gene: TRBV6-5; clone size: many; J gene: TRBJ2-5; CDR3 DNA: TGTGCCAGCAGTTACTCCGGGCCGGGGGAGACCCAGTACTTC; CDR3 protein: CASSYSGPGETQYF
D gene: NA; V gene: TRBV29-1; clone size: few; J gene: TRBJ2-5; CDR3 DNA: TGCAGCGCTGGAATTACGGGGAAAGAGACCCAGTACTTC; CDR3 protein: CSAGITGKETQYF
D gene: NA; V gene: TRBV4-3; clone size: NA; J gene: TRBJ1-2; CDR3 DNA: TGCGCCAGCAGCCAAGATGTAGGGAAATTCGGAGGCTACACCTTC; CDR3 protein: CASSQDVGKFGGYTF
D gene: TRBD1; V gene: TRBV5-6; clone size: many; J gene: TRBJ1-1; CDR3 DNA: TGTGCCAGCAGCTTGGGGCAGGGGGCTCGAGAAGCTTTCTTT; CDR3 protein: CASSLGQGAREAFF
D gene: NA; V gene: TRBV27; clone size: NA; J gene: TRBJ1-2; CDR3 DNA: TGTGCCAGCAGTAAGGTGTCGGGCTTTAACTATGGCTACACCTTC; CDR3 protein: CASSKVSGFNYGYTF
D gene: NA; V gene: TRBV5-1; clone size: NA; J gene: TRBJ2-7; CDR3 DNA: TGCGCCAGCAGCCATTCCGGGACGGGAACTTACGAGCAGTACTTC; CDR3 protein: CASSHSGTGTYEQYF